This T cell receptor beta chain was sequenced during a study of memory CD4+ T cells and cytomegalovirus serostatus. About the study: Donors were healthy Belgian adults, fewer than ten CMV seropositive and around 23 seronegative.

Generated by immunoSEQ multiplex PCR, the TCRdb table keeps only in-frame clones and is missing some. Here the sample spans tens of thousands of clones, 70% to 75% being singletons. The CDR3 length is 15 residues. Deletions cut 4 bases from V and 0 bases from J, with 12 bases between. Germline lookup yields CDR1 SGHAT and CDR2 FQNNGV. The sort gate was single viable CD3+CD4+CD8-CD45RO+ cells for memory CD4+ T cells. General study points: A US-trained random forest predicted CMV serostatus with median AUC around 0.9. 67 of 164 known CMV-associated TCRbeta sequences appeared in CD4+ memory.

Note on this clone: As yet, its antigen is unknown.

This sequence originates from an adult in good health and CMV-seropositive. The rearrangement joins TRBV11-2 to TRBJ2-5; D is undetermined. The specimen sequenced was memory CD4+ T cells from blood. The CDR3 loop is CASSSQSRNQETQYF. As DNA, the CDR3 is TGTGCCAGCAGCTCCCAGTCTCGCAACCAAGAGACCCAGTACTTC.